The T cell receptor (beta chain) under discussion was sequenced for a study of cytomegalovirus exposure and HLA in healthy donors. 60 Vbeta and 13 Jbeta primers were used in PCR. Produced via immunoSEQ multiplex PCR; TCRdb's table is partial and in-frame only. The sample lists over 150,000 clones; around 80% were seen once. Germline lookup yields CDR1 PRHDT and CDR2 FYEKMQ (reference sequence). V was shortened by 0 bases and J by 2 bases, with 7 bases between the two germline ends. CDR3 length: 14 residues. The genes are TRBV13 and TRBJ2-5, with D perhaps matching TRBD1 (5 bases). Sequencing used PBMCs. The receptor's source is a woman aged 40 to 50 in good health and CMV-seropositive. CDR3 amino acids: CASSLGTGQETQYF. The CDR3 DNA is TGTGCCAGCAGCTTAGGAACAGGACAAGAGACCCAGTACTTC.